This TCR beta chain was profiled in a study of blood T cell repertoires in COVID-19. The V end was cut by 0 bases, the J end by 7 bases, with 11 bases between. This CDR3 is built from 14 residues. CDR1 SGHRS and CDR2 YFSETQ come from the germline V gene. Sequencing was performed with immunoSEQ multiplex PCR; in TCRdb, only in-frame clones are kept and a portion is missing. The table lists tens of thousands of clones, more than 75% of them singletons. V is TRBV5-1 and J is TRBJ1-5, with a weak D call TRBD1 (5 bases). The source material was peripheral blood. The receptor was isolated from a woman aged 80 or over with acute or convalescent COVID-19. The CDR3 coding sequence is TGCGCCAGCAGCTTGGAAGGGGCTGGACAGCCCCAGCATTTT. Residues: CASSLEGAGQPQHF.